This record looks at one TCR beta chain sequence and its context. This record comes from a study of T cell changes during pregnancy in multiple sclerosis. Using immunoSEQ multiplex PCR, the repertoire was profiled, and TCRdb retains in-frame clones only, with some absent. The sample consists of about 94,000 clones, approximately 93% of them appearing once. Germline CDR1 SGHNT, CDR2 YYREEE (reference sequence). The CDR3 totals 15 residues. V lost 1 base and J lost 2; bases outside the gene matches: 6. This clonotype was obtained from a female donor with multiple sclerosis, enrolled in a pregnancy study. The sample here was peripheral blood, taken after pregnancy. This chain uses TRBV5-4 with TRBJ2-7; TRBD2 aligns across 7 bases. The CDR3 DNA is TGTGCCAGCAGCTTGTGGGGGAGGGTCACCTACGAGCAGTACTTC. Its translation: CASSLWGRVTYEQYF.